The present T cell receptor (beta chain) was sequenced within a study of shared clonotypes between healthy human individuals. Study information: A donor's plate count was three for CD4 naive and three for CD4 memory; CD8 naive had two and CD8 memory one. Study conclusions and caveats: Naive CD4 clonotype sharing across a handful of donors was 4.5% to 6%.

Clones were read by immunoSEQ multiplex PCR, and TCRdb kept only the in-frame ones, dropping some. The data hold some 2,000,000 clones, with about 95% observed a single time. Trimming removed 4 bases from V and 10 bases from J; junction bases left unmatched: 9. The V gene's germline CDR1 is MGHDK and CDR2 SYGVNS. The length of the CDR3 is 15 residues. This clone was detected once. Its antigen is unknown. The sequencing sample was made of naive CD4+ T cells sorted from blood. Subset: CD45RA+ positively selected. The chain couples TRBV25-1 to TRBJ1-6; 8 bases line up with TRBD1. This receptor was obtained from a man aged 18 to 29 in good health. CDR3 in DNA: TGTGCCAGCAGTGGATCACAGGGGGAACGGTCACCCCTCCACTTT. It translates to CASSGSQGERSPLHF.